This T cell receptor (beta chain) was retrieved from a study of T cells in Graves' hyperthyroidism and ophthalmopathy (dated by TCRdb to the late 2010s). Describing the broader study: Peripheral blood was collected at initial diagnosis, before any treatment. To identify TCR V-J signatures that set the groups apart, the researchers used a discovery cohort of 90 to 100 patients, made up of 40 to 45 with Graves' ophthalmopathy and about 55 with stable Graves' hyperthyroidism. Prospective prediction of ophthalmopathy was tested in an independent validation cohort of fewer than 20 hyperthyroidism patients and 15 to 17 patients who later progressed to ophthalmopathy. For training and testing, the 80 to 100 patients in the discovery cohort were randomly divided in a 7:3 ratio. Thyroid tissue and blood T-cell repertoires from about six Graves' hyperthyroidism patients were also compared in the study. After blood sampling, hyperthyroidism patients were treated with methimazole at a starting dose of 30 mg daily, and ophthalmopathy patients were treated with high-dose intravenous methylprednisolone. The paper reports TCR Vbeta CDR3 sequencing of over 130 peripheral blood samples: under 45 ophthalmopathy, under 85 hyperthyroidism and around 17 progressor patients. Summary of the overall study and its limitations: Blood samples also contained most of the expanded thyroid clonotypes (frequency above 0.001), which suggests that blood repertoires may reflect thyroid immune responses. A 13 V-J signature model separated ophthalmopathy from stable hyperthyroidism, with approximately 87% sensitivity and about 81% specificity in cross-validation and 80%/75% in testing. In validation, the model predicted progression to ophthalmopathy a median of 6.5 months before onset, with approximately 68% sensitivity and roughly 73% specificity. Sample size was not statistically predetermined, and investigators were not blinded to group allocation.

Moderately to severely active disease, a Clinical Activity Score of at least 3, a NOSPECS grade of at least 4, and a duration under 3 months were present in ophthalmopathy patients. Patients with uncontrolled infections, other autoimmune diseases, pregnancy or lactation were excluded. Clinical symptoms, serum thyroxine and TRAb, thyroid ultrasound, and orbital computed tomography formed the basis for the diagnoses. PBMCs were isolated from about 9 ml of fresh peripheral blood by Ficoll-Paque density gradient centrifugation. Trizol reagent was used to extract total RNA, and RNA quality was then checked on an Agilent 2100 Bioanalyzer. On this clonotype: Its antigen is not yet known. Base-call qualities are not available, and no considerably larger clone is one nucleotide away.

From a lookup of the germline V gene, CDR1 and CDR2 are MDHEN and SYDVKM. From its cysteine to its phenylalanine, the CDR3 spans 14 amino acids. Of all the DNA, just the CDR3 is kept, 42 bases in frame from base 1. V lost 6 bases and J lost 7 bases, and the count of bases not matched to a germline gene is 6. Amplification of TCR beta CDR3 regions was carried out from RNA transcripts. The TCR CDR3 was subjected to a first round of RT-PCR using the HTBI primer set and the Qiagen OneStep RT-PCR kit. Libraries were constructed in a second round of multiplex PCR, after which size selection and purification were performed. Paired-end sequencing of the libraries was performed with 100 bp reads on an Illumina HiSeq2000. Concerning the study's data processing: SOAPnuke was used to process the raw data, throwing out any read that contained adapters or uncalled bases, had a mean Phred below 15, or lacked an exact constant-primer or identifier match. COPE v1.2.5 was used to merge high-quality paired reads, and clonotypes were defined as unique nucleotide sequences. Clonotypes were aligned to IMGT TRBV, TRBD and TRBJ reference segments using MiTCR v1.1. Analysis was restricted to V-J combinations with a frequency above 0.0001, which covered just over 98% of repertoires. A TCS score was defined as the ratio of F50 (clonal expansion) to E x V (chaos), with BLOSUM62-based TCRdist applied between CDR3 peptides within each V-J. Welch's t-statistics and random forest reduced roughly 500 V-J features to roughly 13, which were used in a naive Bayes classifier (R e1071). TCRdb took the public reads, trimmed them with fastp at Q25, ran MiXCR for clone calling and kept in-frame beta chains. All rows with the same CDR3 protein become a single entry with the most common DNA and genes. These V and J calls rely on TCRdb rather than the paper's analysis. The sample yields about 380,000 distinct CDR3 sequences; roughly 20% were counted once. The top ten hold around two fifths of the sample.

The V and J genes are TRBV28 and TRBJ1-6; 7 junctional bases match TRBD1. This receptor was obtained from a man between 18 and 35 years old with Graves' ophthalmopathy. The source material was blood. Here is the DNA: TGTGCCAGCAGGACAGGGAAGGAGAATTCACCCCTCCACTTT. Translation gives CASRTGKENSPLHF.